This is a list of T cell receptor beta chains from one sample in a study of blood T cell repertoires in COVID-19. The protocol was immunoSEQ multiplex PCR, while the TCRdb copy is restricted to in-frame clones and leaves out a portion. The table has around 250,000 clones, about four fifths seen once. Sequences were obtained from peripheral blood. These receptors were obtained from a woman between 40 and 50 years old who had recovered from COVID-19. Both conserved end residues are part of each CDR3. A D gene is named only where the DNA matches it firmly. Part of the rows lack a size; the others show once, few, many or a class for expanded clones.

d_gene	abundance	j_gene	v_gene	CDR3aa	CDR3nt
NA	NA	TRBJ1-5	TRBV19	CASSISGGNQPQHF	TGTGCCAGTAGTATTTCAGGGGGCAATCAGCCCCAGCATTTT
TRBD1	NA	TRBJ2-5	TRBV19	CASSIEQGASQYF	TGTGCCAGTAGTATAGAACAGGGGGCAAGCCAGTACTTC
TRBD1	NA	TRBJ1-1	TRBV9	CASSGTGGFLNTEAFF	TGTGCCAGCAGCGGGACAGGGGGCTTTTTGAACACTGAAGCTTTCTTT
TRBD1	NA	TRBJ2-4	TRBV7-9	CASSSGQLAKNIQYF	TGTGCCAGCAGCTCGGGACAGCTAGCCAAAAACATTCAGTACTTC
NA	NA	TRBJ2-1	TRBV11-2	CASSRSGGYNEQFF	TGTGCCAGCAGCCGATCCGGGGGTTACAATGAGCAGTTCTTC
NA	once	TRBJ2-2	TRBV15	CATSRDPTANTGELFF	TGTGCCACCAGCAGAGATCCCACAGCGAACACCGGGGAGCTGTTTTTT
TRBD1	NA	TRBJ2-7	TRBV5-5	CASSRDRVFYEQYF	TGTGCCAGCAGCCGGGACAGGGTTTTCTACGAGCAGTACTTC
TRBD1	NA	TRBJ1-5	TRBV27	CASMTGSNQPQHF	TGTGCCAGCATGACAGGGAGCAATCAGCCCCAGCATTTT
NA	NA	TRBJ1-6	TRBV30	CAWSQEPYNSPLHF	TGTGCCTGGAGCCAAGAGCCCTATAATTCACCCCTCCACTTT
TRBD2	NA	TRBJ2-7	TRBV5-1	CASNLLSGGAYEQYF	TGCGCCAGCAATCTCCTCAGCGGGGGGGCCTACGAGCAGTACTTC
NA	NA	TRBJ2-7	TRBV28	CASSSGTSRSYEQYF	TGTGCCAGCAGTTCGGGGACAAGCAGGTCCTACGAGCAGTACTTC
NA	NA	TRBJ1-6	TRBV11-3	CASSSRNSPLHF	TGTGCCAGCAGCTCCAGAAATTCACCCCTCCACTTT
NA	NA	TRBJ1-4	TRBV21-1	CASSDSEGASGEKLFF	TGTGCCAGCAGCGACTCCGAGGGGGCTTCGGGTGAAAAACTGTTTTTT
NA	NA	TRBJ2-3	TRBV6-1	CASSESSGWEYF	TGTGCCAGCAGTGAAAGTTCCGGGTGGGAGTATTTT
NA	once	TRBJ1-1	TRBV6-5	CASSPQLGGNTEAFF	TGTGCCAGCAGTCCCCAATTAGGGGGTAACACTGAAGCTTTCTTT
NA	NA	TRBJ1-2	TRBV27	CASSSSGSFYGYTF	TGTGCCAGCAGTTCTTCCGGGAGCTTTTATGGCTACACCTTC
NA	few	TRBJ1-1	TRBV27	CASSPYLMTEAFF	TGTGCCAGCAGTCCCTATCTGATGACTGAAGCTTTCTTT
NA	few	TRBJ1-3	TRBV9	CASSESGLTGNTIYF	TGTGCCAGCAGTGAATCGGGACTTACTGGAAACACCATATATTTT
TRBD1	NA	TRBJ2-5	TRBV7-9	CASSSNRGSGETQYF	TGTGCCAGCAGCTCCAACAGGGGATCGGGGGAGACCCAGTACTTC
TRBD1	NA	TRBJ1-1	TRBV28	CASSTEGQGRTKAFF	TGTGCCAGCAGTACAGAGGGACAGGGAAGAACTAAAGCTTTCTTT
TRBD2	NA	TRBJ2-3	TRBV18	CASSRFERGGTDTQYF	TGTGCCAGCTCACGATTTGAGCGGGGGGGCACAGATACGCAGTATTTT
NA	NA	TRBJ1-2	TRBV28	CASRTAGAIYGYTF	TGTGCCAGCAGAACAGCAGGGGCTATCTATGGCTACACCTTC
NA	NA	TRBJ1-3	TRBV4-1	CASSQDSILGSGNTIYF	TGCGCCAGCAGCCAAGACAGTATCTTGGGCAGCGGAAACACCATATATTTT
TRBD1	NA	TRBJ1-2	TRBV4-2	CASSQDWAWQGVANYGYTF	TGTGCCAGCAGCCAAGATTGGGCTTGGCAGGGGGTGGCTAACTATGGCTACACCTTC
TRBD1	NA	TRBJ1-2	TRBV19	CASSRTGVIGGYTF	TGTGCCAGTAGTAGGACAGGGGTAATCGGTGGCTACACCTTC
TRBD1	once	TRBJ2-3	TRBV12-3/TRBV12-4	CASANWDSQMQYF	TGTGCCAGCGCAAATTGGGACAGCCAAATGCAGTATTTT
NA	NA	TRBJ2-3	TRBV6-6	CASSYSSDTQYF	TGTGCCAGCAGTTACTCTTCTGATACGCAGTATTTT
NA	NA	TRBJ1-1	TRBV18	CASLPGRANTEAFF	TGTGCCAGCCTACCTGGGCGTGCGAACACTGAAGCTTTCTTT
NA	NA	TRBJ2-3	TRBV2	CASRQGSDTQYF	TGTGCCAGCAGACAGGGCTCTGATACGCAGTATTTT
NA	NA	TRBJ1-2	TRBV29-1	CSVESGQIYGYTF	TGCAGCGTTGAGTCAGGGCAAATCTATGGCTACACCTTC
TRBD2	NA	TRBJ2-1	TRBV5-1	CASSVTSGGQNNEQFF	TGCGCCAGCAGCGTGACTAGCGGGGGGCAGAACAATGAGCAGTTCTTC
NA	NA	TRBJ1-6	TRBV6-5	CASSYSGSSNSPLHF	TGTGCCAGCAGTTACTCAGGATCTAGTAATTCACCCCTCCACTTT
TRBD2	NA	TRBJ2-1	TRBV6-2/TRBV6-3	CASSYSGTSGVYNEQFF	TGTGCCAGCAGTTACTCGGGCACTAGCGGAGTCTACAATGAGCAGTTCTTC
NA	NA	TRBJ1-2	TRBV11-2	CASSLGLGVRLNSHGYTF	TGTGCCAGCAGCTTAGGTTTAGGGGTTCGGCTTAACTCCCATGGCTACACCTTC
NA	NA	TRBJ1-4	TRBV11-3	CASSLDGGASNEKLFF	TGTGCCAGCAGCTTAGATGGAGGGGCGTCTAATGAAAAACTGTTTTTT
NA	NA	TRBJ1-1	TRBV5-1	CASSFEGTDTEAFF	TGCGCCAGCAGCTTCGAGGGAACGGACACTGAAGCTTTCTTT
NA	NA	TRBJ2-7	TRBV6-5	CASSYNGYEQYF	TGTGCCAGCAGTTACAACGGGTACGAGCAGTACTTC
NA	few	TRBJ1-2	TRBV3-1/TRBV3-2	CASSPKQGGYGYTF	TGTGCCAGCAGCCCAAAACAGGGTGGTTATGGCTACACCTTC
NA	NA	TRBJ1-2	TRBV5-1	CASSFRIGEYGYTF	TGCGCCAGCAGCTTCCGGATCGGGGAATATGGCTACACCTTC
TRBD1	NA	TRBJ1-5	TRBV7-2	CASSFGDRPSQPQHF	TGTGCCAGCAGCTTTGGGGACAGGCCCAGCCAGCCCCAGCATTTT
TRBD1	NA	TRBJ1-1	TRBV2	CASRGQWNTEAFF	TGTGCCAGCAGGGGACAGTGGAACACTGAAGCTTTCTTT